A single sample gave rise to the 24 T cell receptor beta chains below, sequenced in a study of OX40 agonist ivuxolimab in advanced cancers. Assay used: immunoSEQ multiplex PCR; TCRdb lists only in-frame clones, some missing. This sample has under 45,000 clones, with 70% to 90% found just once. The material was CD4+ or CD8+ T cells sorted from blood, obtained in a trial of the OX40 agonist ivuxolimab. The receptors shown here come from an adult with an advanced solid tumor such as melanoma, head and neck, liver or kidney cancer.

This chain connects TRBV7-2 to TRBJ2-5; 10 positions agree with TRBD2. CDR1 is SGHTA and CDR2 is FQGNSA in the germline V gene. J lost 5 bases, V lost 5 bases, and 8 bases had no gene match. CDR3 size: 15 residues. The CDR3 sequence is CASSPTSGAGETQYF. The CDR3 DNA reads TGTGCCAGCAGCCCTACTAGCGGGGCAGGGGAGACCCAGTACTTC.

The chain joins TRBV19 to TRBJ1-2; D is ambiguous. The germline V gene encodes CDR1 LNHDA and CDR2 SQIVND (reference sequence). The CDR3 length is 13 residues. V was pared by 5 bases and J by 5 bases, with 12 bases between. The CDR3 bases are TGTGCCAGTAGTCCAAGCTTAGGGTATGGCTACACCTTC. Encoded protein: CASSPSLGYGYTF.

The V and J genes are TRBV18 and TRBJ2-6; D is undetermined. CDR1 KGHSH and CDR2 LQKENI come from the germline V gene. This CDR3 region has 16 residues. Deletions cut 0 bases from V and 0 bases from J, with 6 bases between. The CDR3 DNA follows: TGTGCCAGCTCACCACCGAGTAACTCTGGGGCCAACGTCCTGACTTTC. It is translated as CASSPPSNSGANVLTF.

The chain links TRBV5-1 to TRBJ2-4; D perhaps matches TRBD1 (5 bases). The CDR3 has 14 amino acids. Germline values: CDR1 SGHRS, CDR2 YFSETQ. Trimming stripped 4 bases from V and 9 bases from J, with 17 bases between. The CDR3: CASSPGQGRSIQYF. CDR3 bases: TGCGCCAGCAGCCCTGGCCAGGGCCGGAGCATTCAGTACTTC.

This sequence joins TRBV19 and TRBJ1-3; D uncertain. The germline V gene has CDR1 LNHDA and CDR2 SQIVND (reference sequence). Trimming shortened V by 5 bases and J by 7 bases, and 6 bases separated the two germline ends. CDR3 size: 11 residues. The CDR3 is CASSFMNTIYF. The CDR3 DNA reads TGTGCCAGTAGTTTCATGAACACCATATATTTT.

The chain uses TRBV4-1 and TRBJ2-1; no definite D call. This CDR3 has 14 residues. Trimming removed 0 bases from V and 7 bases from J, with 10 bases in between. Germline assignment: CDR1 MGHRA and CDR2 YSYEKL. The CDR3 DNA sequence: TGCGCCAGCAGCCAAGACCCCGGCCGGAATGAGCAGTTCTTC. Residues: CASSQDPGRNEQFF.

The gene calls are TRBV2 and TRBJ2-2; 8 bases match TRBD2. Germline assignment: CDR1 SNHLY and CDR2 FYNNEI. Trimming cost V 2 bases and J 1 base; bases outside gene matches: 0. The CDR3 has 15 amino acids. Here the CDR3 DNA reads TGTGCCAGCAGTGAACTAGCGGGGAACACCGGGGAGCTGTTTTTT. Its translation: CASSELAGNTGELFF.

The chain uses TRBV5-1 and TRBJ2-5; D gene uncertain. V lost 0 bases and J lost 2, with 8 bases in between. The CDR3 extends over 14 amino acids. In germline, CDR1 is SGHRS, CDR2 YFSETQ. Written as DNA, the CDR3 is TGCGCCAGCAGCTTGGTGGGATGGCAAGAGACCCAGTACTTC. It encodes CASSLVGWQETQYF.

The chain combines TRBV19 with TRBJ2-6; D may be TRBD2 (7 bases). The CDR3 contains 16 residues. Germline assignment: CDR1 LNHDA and CDR2 SQIVND (reference sequence). V lost 4 bases and J 4 bases, leaving 14 bases between the germline ends. The chain's CDR3 is CASSTRGAAGANVLTF. The CDR3, as DNA: TGTGCCAGTAGTACCCGGGGGGCGGCCGGGGCCAACGTCCTGACTTTC.

This chain joins TRBV2 and TRBJ2-3, with D maybe TRBD1 (5 bases). The CDR3 length is 14 residues. Germline values: CDR1 SNHLY, CDR2 FYNNEI. V was shortened by 4 bases and J by 5 bases, with 13 bases between the two germline ends. The DNA for the CDR3 is TGTGCCAGCAGTGGGGGCCCAGCCAGAGATACGCAGTATTTT. Translation gives CASSGGPARDTQYF.

The chain recombines TRBV6-1 with TRBJ2-7; D gene uncertain. Germline loops: CDR1 MNHNS, CDR2 SASEGT. The V and J ends lost 4 bases and 7 bases respectively, with 5 bases between them. The CDR3 sequence is 10 residues long. This CDR3 is CASSALEQYF. CDR3 in DNA: TGTGCCAGCAGTGCTCTTGAGCAGTACTTC.

There are a few counts of this clone. The V and J genes are TRBV4-1 and TRBJ1-2; D is ambiguous. The V gene's germline CDR1 is MGHRA and CDR2 YSYEKL. The CDR3 covers 13 residues. V gave up 3 bases and J gave up 4 bases, with 9 bases separating them. CDR3 sequence: CASSQASRYGYTF. In DNA, the CDR3 is TGCGCCAGCAGCCAGGCCAGTCGCTATGGCTACACCTTC.

This rearrangement joins TRBV7-9 to TRBJ1-2; no clear D gene. This CDR3 region has 15 residues. V lost 5 bases and J 1 base, leaving 14 bases between the germline ends. CDR1 and CDR2 from the germline V gene are SEHNR and FQNEAQ (reference sequence). The CDR3 reads CASSPSYQYNYGYTF. CDR3 sequence (DNA): TGTGCCAGCAGCCCCTCGTACCAATATAACTATGGCTACACCTTC.

The rearrangement joins TRBV12-5 to TRBJ2-7; TRBD2 matches 7 bases. The V segment lost 6 bases and the J segment 5 bases; nucleotides outside the gene matches: 4. Looked up from germline, CDR1 is LGHNT and CDR2 is FRNRAP. The CDR3 is made up of 12 amino acids. The CDR3 DNA reads TGTGCTAGTGGCAGCGGGACCCACGAGCAGTACTTC. This codes for CASGSGTHEQYF.

The chain recombines TRBV2 with TRBJ2-2; 11 bases map to TRBD1. From germline, CDR1 is SNHLY and CDR2 FYNNEI. V lost 6 bases, J lost 3 bases, and 3 bases stayed unmatched. The length of the CDR3 is 15 residues. The DNA for the CDR3 is TGTGCCAGCAGGAGGACAGGGGGCTACACCGGGGAGCTGTTTTTT. Translating gives CASRRTGGYTGELFF.

The chain couples TRBV5-6 to TRBJ2-7; 13 nucleotides agree with TRBD2. Germline trimming cut 5 bases from V and 5 bases from J; bases unmatched to any gene: 13. Germline lookup yields CDR1 SGHDT and CDR2 YYEEEE. The CDR3 sequence is 17 residues long. The CDR3 sequence: CASSLPGTSGIIHEQYF. The CDR3, as DNA: TGTGCCAGCAGTCTCCCCGGGACTAGCGGGATTATCCACGAGCAGTACTTC.

The chain joins TRBV15 to TRBJ2-7; 11 bases are a match to TRBD2. Germline V gene lookup returns CDR1 LNHNV and CDR2 YYDKDF (reference sequence). V lost 0 bases and J lost 3; bases outside the gene matches: 4. This CDR3 has 16 amino acids. DNA of the CDR3: TGTGCCACCAGCAGAGATCTAGGGACTAGCGGCTACGAGCAGTACTTC. Amino acid sequence: CATSRDLGTSGYEQYF.

V and J are TRBV6-5 and TRBJ1-1; tentatively, D is TRBD1 (6 bases). Germline loops: CDR1 MNHEY, CDR2 SVGAGI. V lost 2 bases to trimming and J lost 6 bases, with 13 bases between them. CDR3 length: 14 amino acids. The CDR3 bases are TGTGCCAGCAGTTACAGGGGGGTACCCCCTGAAGCTTTCTTT. The encoded protein is CASSYRGVPPEAFF.

The V call is TRBV19, the J call TRBJ2-2; tentative D call: TRBD2 (5 bases). V shed 7 bases and J shed 4 bases, with 13 bases lying between them. CDR1 LNHDA and CDR2 SQIVND come from the germline V gene (reference sequence). CDR3 length: 14 amino acids. The CDR3 spells CASKVGRGTGELFF. The CDR3 bases are TGTGCCAGTAAGGTTGGCCGGGGCACCGGGGAGCTGTTTTTT.

The chain combines TRBV5-1 with TRBJ2-7, with 8 nucleotides matching TRBD1. Germline V lookup: CDR1 SGHRS, CDR2 YFSETQ. J lost 3 bases, V lost 5 bases, and 4 bases had no gene match. The CDR3 is 13 residues long. For the CDR3, the DNA is TGCGCCAGCAGAACAGGACAGGGCTACGAGCAGTACTTC. This sequence encodes CASRTGQGYEQYF.

The chain employs TRBV7-9 and TRBJ2-1, with 11 positions matching TRBD2. Trimming at V came to 5 bases and at J to 9 bases, leaving 6 bases not matched to a gene. CDR3 length: 14 amino acids. Germline CDR1 SEHNR, CDR2 FQNEAQ (reference sequence). The CDR3 DNA follows: TGTGCCAGCAGCCCTAGCGGGGGGCATGGTGAGCAGTTCTTC. Encoded protein: CASSPSGGHGEQFF.

This chain joins TRBV7-2 and TRBJ2-3, with D unresolved. This CDR3 has 15 residues. Looked up from germline, CDR1 is SGHTA and CDR2 is FQGNSA. Deletions cut 4 bases from V and 2 bases from J, with 13 bases between. The CDR3 reads CASSSTWLTTDTQYF. For the CDR3, the DNA is TGTGCCAGCAGCTCAACATGGCTAACCACAGATACGCAGTATTTT.

CDR3 DNA sequence: TGTGCCAGCGAGTGGGGAAACACTGAAGCTTTCTTT. Its protein product is CASEWGNTEAFF. The genes are TRBV6-1 and TRBJ1-1; D is undetermined. The CDR3 is made up of 12 amino acids. The V end lost 8 bases, the J end lost 2 bases, and 9 bases lay between the germline ends. The V gene's germline CDR1 is MNHNS and CDR2 SASEGT.

This clone came up once. The V call is TRBV5-1, the J call TRBJ1-1, with 7 bases matching TRBD1. Trimming cost V 4 bases and J 2 bases; bases outside gene matches: 11. This CDR3 spans 16 amino acids. Germline V gene sequence: CDR1 SGHRS, CDR2 YFSETQ. CDR3 nucleotide sequence: TGCGCCAGCAGCATGAACCCCAACAGGGGAAACACTGAAGCTTTCTTT. Translation: CASSMNPNRGNTEAFF.